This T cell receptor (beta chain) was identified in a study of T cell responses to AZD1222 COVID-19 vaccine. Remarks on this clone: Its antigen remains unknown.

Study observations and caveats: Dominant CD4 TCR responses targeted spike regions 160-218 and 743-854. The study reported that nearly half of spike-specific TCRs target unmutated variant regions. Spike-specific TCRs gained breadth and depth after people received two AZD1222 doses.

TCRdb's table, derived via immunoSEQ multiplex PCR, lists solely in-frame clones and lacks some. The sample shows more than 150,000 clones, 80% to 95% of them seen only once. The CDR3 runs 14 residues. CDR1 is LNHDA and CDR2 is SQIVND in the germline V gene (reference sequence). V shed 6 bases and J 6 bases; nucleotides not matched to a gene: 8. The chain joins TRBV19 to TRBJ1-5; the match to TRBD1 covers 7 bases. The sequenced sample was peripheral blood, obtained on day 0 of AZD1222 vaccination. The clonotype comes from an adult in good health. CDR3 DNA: TGTGCCAGTAGCGACTCAGGGGGAGGTCAGCCCCAGCATTTT. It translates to CASSDSGGGQPQHF. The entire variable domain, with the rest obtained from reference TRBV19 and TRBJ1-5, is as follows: DGGITQSPKYLFRKEGQNVTLSCEQNLNHDAMYWYRQDPGQGLRLIYYSQIVNDFQKGDIAEGYSVSREKKESFPLTVTSAQKNPTAFYLCASSDSGGGQPQHFGDGTRLSIL.